These T cell receptor beta chains were read from a single sample in a study of OX40 agonist ivuxolimab in advanced cancers. Clones were read by immunoSEQ multiplex PCR, and TCRdb kept only the in-frame ones, dropping some. The sample lists tens of thousands of clones; roughly nine tenths were seen once. The sample in question was CD4+ or CD8+ T cells sorted from blood, obtained in a trial of the OX40 agonist ivuxolimab. The receptors originated from an adult with an advanced solid tumor such as melanoma, head and neck, liver or kidney cancer. CDR3s include the opening cysteine and the closing phenylalanine or tryptophan. A D gene is named only where the DNA matches it firmly. Size is stated for part of the rows, as once, few or many counts, or as a class when the clone is expanded.

TRBJ2-7	NA	TRBV7-2	15	TRBD2	CASSSASGSSGEQYF	TGTGCCAGCAGCTCCGCTAGCGGGAGTTCTGGCGAGCAGTACTTC
TRBJ1-2	NA	TRBV6-6	14	NA	CASSSQGFLYGYTF	TGTGCCAGCAGTTCTCAGGGGTTTCTCTATGGCTACACCTTC
TRBJ2-5	NA	TRBV4-3	15	TRBD1	CASSALRTGGETQYF	TGCGCCAGCAGCGCGCTTCGCACAGGGGGGGAGACCCAGTACTTC
TRBJ2-2	NA	TRBV6-1	18	TRBD2	CASSGTSGRVFSTGELFF	TGTGCCAGCAGTGGGACTAGCGGGAGAGTCTTTAGCACCGGGGAGCTGTTTTTT
TRBJ2-3	NA	TRBV30	19	TRBD2	CAWSTGLAGIRARTDTQYF	TGTGCCTGGAGTACGGGACTAGCGGGAATTCGGGCCCGCACAGATACGCAGTATTTT
TRBJ2-3	NA	TRBV7-2	15	TRBD2	CASSRLAGAGDTQYF	TGTGCCAGCAGCCGACTAGCGGGAGCTGGAGATACGCAGTATTTT
TRBJ2-7	NA	TRBV14	15	NA	CASSQDRPRRYEQYF	TGTGCCAGCAGCCAAGATCGACCACGCCGCTACGAGCAGTACTTC
TRBJ1-2	NA	TRBV27	13	TRBD1	CASSNRDSGGYTF	TGTGCCAGCAGTAACCGGGACAGTGGGGGCTACACCTTC
TRBJ2-3	NA	TRBV11-3	14	NA	CASSLGGSTDTQYF	TGTGCCAGCAGCTTAGGCGGGAGCACAGATACGCAGTATTTT
TRBJ2-3	NA	TRBV27	18	NA	CASSLLGPGAGRTDTQYF	TGTGCCAGCAGTTTACTAGGTCCCGGGGCCGGACGCACAGATACGCAGTATTTT
TRBJ2-1	NA	TRBV5-1	13	NA	CASSLGLNNEQFF	TGCGCCAGCAGTCTCGGACTCAATAATGAGCAGTTCTTC
TRBJ2-7	NA	TRBV7-2	12	NA	CASSLGTGEQYF	TGTGCCAGCAGCCTAGGGACCGGAGAGCAGTACTTC
TRBJ2-7	NA	TRBV15	14	TRBD1	CATSARDSPYEQYF	TGTGCCACCAGCGCACGGGACAGCCCCTACGAGCAGTACTTC
TRBJ2-3	NA	TRBV4-3	15	TRBD2	CASSPGLAGPGTQYF	TGCGCCAGCAGCCCGGGACTAGCGGGCCCCGGGACGCAGTATTTT
TRBJ2-7	NA	TRBV19	14	TRBD1	CASSIGQAPYEQYF	TGTGCCAGTAGTATCGGACAGGCGCCCTACGAGCAGTACTTC
TRBJ1-1	NA	TRBV15	13	NA	CATSRDLNTEAFF	TGTGCCACCAGCAGAGATCTGAACACTGAAGCTTTCTTT
TRBJ1-2	NA	TRBV6-6	14	TRBD1	CASSFDRGNYGYTF	TGTGCCAGCAGTTTCGACAGGGGAAACTATGGCTACACCTTC
TRBJ2-1	NA	TRBV9	17	NA	CASSGQGGAGWGNEQFF	TGTGCCAGCAGCGGTCAGGGAGGCGCGGGTTGGGGCAATGAGCAGTTCTTC
TRBJ2-7	few	TRBV2	11	NA	CASSEAGEQYF	TGTGCCAGCAGTGAAGCGGGAGAGCAGTACTTC
TRBJ2-7	NA	TRBV7-9	13	NA	CASSRDTGSRQYF	TGTGCCAGCAGCCGAGACACAGGGTCGCGGCAGTACTTC
TRBJ2-1	once	TRBV7-7	15	NA	CASSLDIASYNEQFF	TGTGCTAGCAGCTTAGACATAGCAAGCTACAATGAGCAGTTCTTC
TRBJ1-5	NA	TRBV30	18	NA	CAWLISRRIGYSNQPQHF	TGTGCCTGGCTAATATCACGCAGGATCGGGTATAGCAATCAGCCCCAGCATTTT
TRBJ1-5	NA	TRBV6-5	15	TRBD1	CASRPTGGGIQPQHF	TGTGCCAGCAGACCCACAGGGGGCGGTATTCAGCCCCAGCATTTT
TRBJ2-1	NA	TRBV6-4	12	NA	CASSGVGSEQFF	TGTGCCAGCAGTGGAGTGGGATCTGAGCAGTTCTTC
TRBJ1-4	NA	TRBV7-9	13	TRBD1	CASSPGGREKLFF	TGTGCCAGCAGCCCAGGGGGTAGGGAAAAACTGTTTTTT
TRBJ2-2	once	TRBV5-4	16	NA	CASSGPSRKDTGELFF	TGTGCCAGCAGCGGGCCTAGCAGGAAGGACACCGGGGAGCTGTTTTTT
TRBJ1-2	once	TRBV5-6	13	NA	CASSLDTAYGYTF	TGTGCCAGCAGCTTGGACACAGCCTATGGCTACACCTTC
TRBJ2-2	NA	TRBV10-3	16	NA	CAISRQEQGNTGELFF	TGTGCCATCAGTCGCCAAGAACAGGGGAACACCGGGGAGCTGTTTTTT
TRBJ2-5	NA	TRBV28	16	NA	CASSPSQQDRRETQYF	TGTGCCAGCAGCCCCAGCCAACAAGACAGGCGCGAGACCCAGTACTTC
TRBJ1-1	NA	TRBV5-4	15	TRBD1	CASSFQGARSTEAFF	TGTGCCAGCAGCTTTCAGGGGGCGCGGAGCACTGAAGCTTTCTTT
TRBJ2-7	NA	TRBV28	13	NA	CASTPPSSYEQYF	TGTGCCAGCACCCCCCCGAGCTCCTACGAGCAGTACTTC
TRBJ2-5	few	TRBV5-5	15	NA	CASSPSTGPQETQYF	TGTGCCAGCAGCCCTTCGACAGGACCCCAAGAGACCCAGTACTTC
TRBJ2-2	NA	TRBV25-1	13	TRBD1	CATTGVGTGELFF	TGTGCCACTACAGGGGTGGGGACCGGGGAGCTGTTTTTT
TRBJ1-1	once	TRBV27	13	TRBD1	CASRWDRGGEAFF	TGTGCCAGCAGATGGGACAGGGGTGGTGAAGCTTTCTTT
TRBJ2-2	NA	TRBV18	17	NA	CASSPRHRGVGTGELFF	TGTGCCAGCTCACCGCGCCACCGCGGGGTGGGCACCGGGGAGCTGTTTTTT
TRBJ2-7	NA	TRBV7-9	16	TRBD2	CASSLLGLAGSYEQYF	TGTGCCAGCAGCTTATTGGGGCTAGCGGGGTCCTACGAGCAGTACTTC
TRBJ1-5	NA	TRBV16	14	TRBD1	CASSQTGSYQPQHF	TGTGCCAGCAGCCAGACAGGGTCTTATCAGCCCCAGCATTTT
TRBJ1-3	NA	TRBV18	16	TRBD1	CASSPQGTGAGNTIYF	TGTGCCAGCTCACCACAAGGAACAGGGGCTGGAAACACCATATATTTT
TRBJ2-7	NA	TRBV9	15	TRBD1	CASSPQGVADYEQYF	TGTGCCAGCAGCCCCCAGGGGGTAGCAGATTACGAGCAGTACTTC
TRBJ1-4	NA	TRBV19	15	NA	CASSILPDGAEKLFF	TGTGCCAGTAGTATACTCCCTGATGGGGCTGAAAAACTGTTTTTT
TRBJ1-2	once	TRBV7-9	14	NA	CASSLAWENYGYTF	TGTGCCAGCAGCTTAGCGTGGGAGAACTATGGCTACACCTTC
TRBJ2-6	NA	TRBV18	15	NA	CASSPGHSGANVLTF	TGTGCCAGCTCACCAGGACATTCTGGGGCCAACGTCCTGACTTTC
TRBJ2-1	NA	TRBV7-2	15	TRBD2	CASSLGLAAYNEQFF	TGTGCCAGCAGCCTCGGACTAGCAGCCTACAATGAGCAGTTCTTC
TRBJ1-2	NA	TRBV5-1	15	TRBD1	CASSPGGQGAFGYTF	TGCGCCAGCAGCCCCGGGGGACAGGGGGCGTTTGGCTACACCTTC
TRBJ2-7	NA	TRBV9	15	NA	CASSPRGQGAYEQYF	TGTGCCAGCAGCCCCCGAGGTCAGGGAGCCTACGAGCAGTACTTC
TRBJ2-1	NA	TRBV28	19	TRBD2	CASSLGTSGRVSHYNEQFF	TGTGCCAGCAGTTTAGGGACTAGCGGGAGGGTTTCCCACTACAATGAGCAGTTCTTC
TRBJ1-5	NA	TRBV28	14	TRBD1	CASRSGQVRQPQHF	TGTGCCAGCAGGTCGGGACAGGTACGGCAGCCCCAGCATTTT
TRBJ1-1	NA	TRBV10-3	12	NA	CAIQGVNTEAFF	TGTGCCATACAGGGTGTCAACACTGAAGCTTTCTTT
TRBJ2-7	NA	TRBV10-3	17	TRBD1	CAISESQERQGTYEQYF	TGTGCCATCAGTGAGTCTCAGGAGAGACAGGGGACCTACGAGCAGTACTTC
TRBJ1-5	NA	TRBV7-8	18	TRBD1	CASSLRGTEIYSNQPQHF	TGTGCCAGCAGCTTGAGGGGGACAGAAATTTATAGCAATCAGCCCCAGCATTTT
TRBJ2-1	NA	TRBV5-4	15	TRBD2	CASSSQAGEGNEQFF	TGTGCCAGCAGCTCTCAAGCGGGAGAAGGCAATGAGCAGTTCTTC
TRBJ2-1	NA	TRBV5-1	14	NA	CASSDGSSYNEQFF	TGCGCCAGCAGCGACGGGAGCTCCTACAATGAGCAGTTCTTC
TRBJ2-1	NA	TRBV29-1	12	NA	CSVEKGFGEQFF	TGCAGCGTTGAGAAGGGATTCGGTGAGCAGTTCTTC
TRBJ2-5	NA	TRBV5-4	15	NA	CASSSGRGAWETQYF	TGTGCCAGCAGCTCCGGACGGGGGGCCTGGGAGACCCAGTACTTC
TRBJ1-3	NA	TRBV5-6	14	TRBD1	CASSPGTGGNTIYF	TGTGCCAGCAGCCCCGGGACAGGAGGGAACACCATATATTTT
TRBJ2-7	NA	TRBV19	13	NA	CASRDKGVYEQYF	TGTGCCAGTAGAGACAAGGGCGTATACGAGCAGTACTTC
TRBJ1-4	NA	TRBV6-5	15	TRBD1	CASSYSGTVNEKLFF	TGTGCCAGCAGTTACTCAGGGACAGTGAATGAAAAACTGTTTTTT
TRBJ2-2	NA	TRBV7-3	12	NA	CASSHNTGELFF	TGTGCCAGCAGCCACAACACCGGGGAGCTGTTTTTT
TRBJ2-3	NA	TRBV18	15	NA	CASSFGDPSTDTQYF	TGTGCCAGCTCATTCGGGGACCCTAGCACAGATACGCAGTATTTT